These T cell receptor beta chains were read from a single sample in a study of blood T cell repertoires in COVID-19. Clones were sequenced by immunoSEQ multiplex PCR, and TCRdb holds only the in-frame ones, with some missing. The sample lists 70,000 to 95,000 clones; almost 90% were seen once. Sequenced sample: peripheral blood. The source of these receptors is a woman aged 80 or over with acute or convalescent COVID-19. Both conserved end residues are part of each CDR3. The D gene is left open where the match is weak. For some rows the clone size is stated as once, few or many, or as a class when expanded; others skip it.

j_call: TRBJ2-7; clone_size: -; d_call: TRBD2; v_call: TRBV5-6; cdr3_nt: TGTGCCAGCAGGCCCTCGACTAGCGGGGGTTACGAGCAGTACTTC; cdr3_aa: CASRPSTSGGYEQYF
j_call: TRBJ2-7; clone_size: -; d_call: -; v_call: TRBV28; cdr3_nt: TGTGCCAGCAGACTCACCGGGACAACCAGCTCCTACGAGCAGTACTTC; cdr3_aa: CASRLTGTTSSYEQYF
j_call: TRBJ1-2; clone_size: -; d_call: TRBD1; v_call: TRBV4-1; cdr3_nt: TGCGCCAGCAGCCAAGAAGGCTCCGGGACAGCTAACTATGGCTACACCTTC; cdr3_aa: CASSQEGSGTANYGYTF
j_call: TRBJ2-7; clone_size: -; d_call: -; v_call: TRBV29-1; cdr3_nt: TGCAGCGTTGTTAACCTGGGCCCAACGGGGCGGGGAACTCGAAGCTCCTACGAGCAGTACTTC; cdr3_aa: CSVVNLGPTGRGTRSSYEQYF
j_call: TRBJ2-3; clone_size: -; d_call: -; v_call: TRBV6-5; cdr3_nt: TGTGCCAGTGGAACAGGGAACACAGATACGCAGTATTTT; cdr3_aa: CASGTGNTDTQYF
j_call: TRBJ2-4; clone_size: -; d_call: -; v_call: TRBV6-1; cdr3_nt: TGTGCCAGCAGTGAAGCGGGGCAGGTGGGGTCCAAAAACATTCAGTACTTC; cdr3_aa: CASSEAGQVGSKNIQYF
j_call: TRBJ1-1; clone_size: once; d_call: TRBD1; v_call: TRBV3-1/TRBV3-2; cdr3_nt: TGTGCCAGCAGCCATTCAGGGGGCGAAATCTCGGCTTTCTTT; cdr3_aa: CASSHSGGEISAFF
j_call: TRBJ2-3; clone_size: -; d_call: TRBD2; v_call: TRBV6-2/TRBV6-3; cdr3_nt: TGTGCCAGCAGTAGTGAGAGGGCGGGGGTCACAGATACGCAGTATTTT; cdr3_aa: CASSSERAGVTDTQYF
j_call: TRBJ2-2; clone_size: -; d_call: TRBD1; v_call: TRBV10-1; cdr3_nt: TGCGCCAGCAGTATGACAGGGAGAGGCACCGGGGAGCTGTTTTTT; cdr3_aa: CASSMTGRGTGELFF
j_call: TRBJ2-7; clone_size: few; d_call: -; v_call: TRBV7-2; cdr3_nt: TGTGCCAGCAGCTTAACGACCGCGGCCCCCTACGAGCAGTACTTC; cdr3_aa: CASSLTTAAPYEQYF
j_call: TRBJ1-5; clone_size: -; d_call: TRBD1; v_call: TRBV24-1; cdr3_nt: TGTGCCACCAGTGGTGCGGGGACAGGGACTAATCAGCCCCAGCATTTT; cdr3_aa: CATSGAGTGTNQPQHF
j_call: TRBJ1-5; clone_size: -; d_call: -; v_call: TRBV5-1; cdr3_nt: TGCGCCAGCAGCCTTCGGGGGGCCGGCAATCAGCCCCAGCATTTT; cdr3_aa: CASSLRGAGNQPQHF
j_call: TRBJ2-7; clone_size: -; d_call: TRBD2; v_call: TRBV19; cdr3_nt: TGTGCCAGTTCCTCCGGGACTAGCTCCTACGAGCAGTACTTC; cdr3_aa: CASSSGTSSYEQYF
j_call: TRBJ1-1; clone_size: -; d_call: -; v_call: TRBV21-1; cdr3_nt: TGTGCCAGCAGCAAAGGAACCACCCGGGACAGGGCACGAAACACTGAAGCTTTCTTT; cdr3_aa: CASSKGTTRDRARNTEAFF
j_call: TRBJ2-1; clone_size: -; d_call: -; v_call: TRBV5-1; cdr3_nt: TGCGCCAGCAGCGCTCCGGGTGGTAGTGTTGAGCAGTTCTTC; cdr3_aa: CASSAPGGSVEQFF
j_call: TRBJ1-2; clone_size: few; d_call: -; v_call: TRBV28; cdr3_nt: TGTGCCAGCAGTTTCGAACGGGTCTCTGGCTACACCTTC; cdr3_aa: CASSFERVSGYTF
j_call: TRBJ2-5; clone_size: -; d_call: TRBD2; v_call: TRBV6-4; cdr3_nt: TGTGCCAGCAGTGACTCGGCGGGAGGGCCAGAGACCCAGTACTTC; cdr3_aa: CASSDSAGGPETQYF
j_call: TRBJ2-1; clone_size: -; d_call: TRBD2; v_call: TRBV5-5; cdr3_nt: TGTGCCAGCAGCTTTGGACTAGCGGGAAGGAATGAGCAGTTCTTC; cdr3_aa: CASSFGLAGRNEQFF
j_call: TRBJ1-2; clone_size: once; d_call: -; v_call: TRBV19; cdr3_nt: TGTGCCAGTAGTAGACGGGGGGCGGAAGGCTACACCTTC; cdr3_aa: CASSRRGAEGYTF
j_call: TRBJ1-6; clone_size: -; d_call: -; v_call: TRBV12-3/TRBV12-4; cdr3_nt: TGTGCCAGCAGCCTCGATAATTCACCCCTCCACTTT; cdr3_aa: CASSLDNSPLHF
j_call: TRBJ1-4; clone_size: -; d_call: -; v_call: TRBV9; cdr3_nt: TGTGCCAGCAGCGTAGGCAGGGGTTGGGATGAAAAACTGTTTTTT; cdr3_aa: CASSVGRGWDEKLFF
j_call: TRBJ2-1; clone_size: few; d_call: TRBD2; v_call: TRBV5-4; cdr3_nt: TGTGCCAGCAGCTTGGACGCTAGCGGGAGGTTCCATGAGCAGTTCTTC; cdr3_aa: CASSLDASGRFHEQFF
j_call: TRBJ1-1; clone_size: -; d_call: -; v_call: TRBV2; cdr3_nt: TGTGCCAGCAGTGACTCGAGAAGCGCCCAAGTGGATTTCTTT; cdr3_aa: CASSDSRSAQVDFF
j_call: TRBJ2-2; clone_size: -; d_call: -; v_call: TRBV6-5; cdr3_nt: TGTGCCAGCAGTTCCAGGGACAACCGGCAGCTGTTTTTT; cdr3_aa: CASSSRDNRQLFF
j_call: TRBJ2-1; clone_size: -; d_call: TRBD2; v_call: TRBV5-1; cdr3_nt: TGCGCCAGCAGCTTGAGTAAAGCGGGATCCTACAATGAGCAGTTCTTC; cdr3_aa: CASSLSKAGSYNEQFF
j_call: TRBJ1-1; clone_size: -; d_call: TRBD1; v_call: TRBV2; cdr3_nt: TGTGCCAGCAAAGTAATAGGGGGCGCGGGGAACACTGAAGCTTTCTTT; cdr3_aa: CASKVIGGAGNTEAFF
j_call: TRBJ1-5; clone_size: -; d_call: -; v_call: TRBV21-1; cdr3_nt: TGTGCCAGCAGCAAGCCACAGGTCCATAGCAATCAGCCCCAGCATTTT; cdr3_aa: CASSKPQVHSNQPQHF
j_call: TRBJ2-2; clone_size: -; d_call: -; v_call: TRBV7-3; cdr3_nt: TGTGCCAGCAGCTTAACTGGGGGGAGCCGGGAGCTGTTTTTT; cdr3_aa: CASSLTGGSRELFF
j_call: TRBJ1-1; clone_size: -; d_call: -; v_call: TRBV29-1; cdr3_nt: TGCAGCGTGTCAGGACAGTTGAACACTGAAGCTTTCTTT; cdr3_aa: CSVSGQLNTEAFF
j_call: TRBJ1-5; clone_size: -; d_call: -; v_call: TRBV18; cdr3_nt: TGTGCCAGCTCACCCTCCCGGGACACCAATCAGCCCCAGCATTTT; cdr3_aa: CASSPSRDTNQPQHF
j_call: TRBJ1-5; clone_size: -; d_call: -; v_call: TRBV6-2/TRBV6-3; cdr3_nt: TGTGCCAGCAGTACTCATGGACAAGGAAGGAGCAATCAGCCCCAGCATTTT; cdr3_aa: CASSTHGQGRSNQPQHF
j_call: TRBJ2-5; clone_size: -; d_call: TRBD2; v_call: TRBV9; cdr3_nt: TGTGCCAGCAGCGTTGGGACTAGCGGCACGCAAGAGACCCAGTACTTC; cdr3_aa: CASSVGTSGTQETQYF
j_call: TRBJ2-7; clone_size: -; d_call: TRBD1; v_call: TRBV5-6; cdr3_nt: TGTGCCAGCAGCAAACGGACAGGTTGGGGCTACGAGCAGTACTTC; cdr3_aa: CASSKRTGWGYEQYF
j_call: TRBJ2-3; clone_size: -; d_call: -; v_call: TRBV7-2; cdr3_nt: TGTGCCAGCAGCTTAGTCGGGACGGCGGGGGCCCCCAGGGGTACGCAGTATTTT; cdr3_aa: CASSLVGTAGAPRGTQYF
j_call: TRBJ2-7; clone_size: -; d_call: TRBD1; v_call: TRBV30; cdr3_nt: TGTGCCTGGACTACCAGGGGGCTGGACGAGCAGTACTTC; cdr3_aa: CAWTTRGLDEQYF
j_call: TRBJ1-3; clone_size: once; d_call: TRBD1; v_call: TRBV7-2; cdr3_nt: TGTGCCAGCAGCTCACAGGGGGCTGGAAACACCATATATTTT; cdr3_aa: CASSSQGAGNTIYF
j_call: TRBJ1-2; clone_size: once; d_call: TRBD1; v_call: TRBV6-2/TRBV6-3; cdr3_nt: TGTGCCAGCAGTCAAGGAACAGGGGGGGCCTATGGCTACACCTTC; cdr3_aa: CASSQGTGGAYGYTF